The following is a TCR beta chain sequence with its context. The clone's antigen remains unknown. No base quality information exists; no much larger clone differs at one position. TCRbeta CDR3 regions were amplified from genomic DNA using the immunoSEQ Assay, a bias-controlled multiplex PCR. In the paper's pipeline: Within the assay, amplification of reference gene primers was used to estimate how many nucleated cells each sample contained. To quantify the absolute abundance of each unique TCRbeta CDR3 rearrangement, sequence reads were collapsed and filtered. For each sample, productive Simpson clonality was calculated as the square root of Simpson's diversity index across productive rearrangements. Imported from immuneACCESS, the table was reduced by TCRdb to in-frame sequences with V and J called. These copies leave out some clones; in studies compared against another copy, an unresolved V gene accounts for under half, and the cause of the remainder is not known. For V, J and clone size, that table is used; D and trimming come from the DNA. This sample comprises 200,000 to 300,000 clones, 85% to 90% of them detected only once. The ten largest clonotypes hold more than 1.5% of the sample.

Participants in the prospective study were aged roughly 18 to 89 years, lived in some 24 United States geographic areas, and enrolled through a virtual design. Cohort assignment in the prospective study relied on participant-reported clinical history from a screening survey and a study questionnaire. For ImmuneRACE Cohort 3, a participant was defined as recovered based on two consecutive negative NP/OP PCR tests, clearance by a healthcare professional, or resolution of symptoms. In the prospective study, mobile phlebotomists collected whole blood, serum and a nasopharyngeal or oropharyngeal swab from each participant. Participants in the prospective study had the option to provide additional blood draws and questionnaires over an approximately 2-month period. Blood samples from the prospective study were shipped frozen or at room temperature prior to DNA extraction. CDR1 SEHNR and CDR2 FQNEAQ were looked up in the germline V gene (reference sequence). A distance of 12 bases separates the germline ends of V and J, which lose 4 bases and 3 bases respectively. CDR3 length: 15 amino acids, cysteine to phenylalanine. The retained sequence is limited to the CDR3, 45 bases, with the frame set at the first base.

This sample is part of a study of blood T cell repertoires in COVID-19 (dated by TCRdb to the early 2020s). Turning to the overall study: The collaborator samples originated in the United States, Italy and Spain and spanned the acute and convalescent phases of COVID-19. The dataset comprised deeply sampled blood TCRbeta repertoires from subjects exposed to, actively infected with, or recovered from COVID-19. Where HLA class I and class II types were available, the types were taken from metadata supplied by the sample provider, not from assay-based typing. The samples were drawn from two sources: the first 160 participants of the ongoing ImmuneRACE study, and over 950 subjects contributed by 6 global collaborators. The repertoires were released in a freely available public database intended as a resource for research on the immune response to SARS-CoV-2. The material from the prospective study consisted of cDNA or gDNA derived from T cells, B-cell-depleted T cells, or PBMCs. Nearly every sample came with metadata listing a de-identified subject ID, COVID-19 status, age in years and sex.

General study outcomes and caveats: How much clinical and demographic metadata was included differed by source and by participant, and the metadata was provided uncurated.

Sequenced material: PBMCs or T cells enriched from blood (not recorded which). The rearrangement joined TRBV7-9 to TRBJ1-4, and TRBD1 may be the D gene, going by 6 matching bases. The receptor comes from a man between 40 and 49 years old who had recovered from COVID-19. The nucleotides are TGTGCCAGCAGCTCCCGGGACACCGCTAATGAAAAACTGTTTTTT. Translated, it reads CASSSRDTANEKLFF.